Sequencing of this T cell receptor (beta chain) was carried out in a study of T cells in Graves' hyperthyroidism and ophthalmopathy (dated by TCRdb to between 2018 and 2021). The study in broad terms: Peripheral blood was sampled at the time of initial diagnosis, prior to any treatment. To identify TCR V-J signatures that set the groups apart, the researchers used a discovery cohort of 100 patients, made up of 43 with Graves' ophthalmopathy and about 60 with stable Graves' hyperthyroidism. Prospective prediction of ophthalmopathy was tested in an independent validation cohort consisting of 18 to 20 hyperthyroidism patients and more than 15 patients who later progressed to ophthalmopathy. The approximately 97 discovery patients were randomly divided into training and test sets at a 7:3 ratio. In addition, the study compared T-cell repertoires in thyroid tissue and in blood from several Graves' hyperthyroidism patients. After blood sampling, hyperthyroidism patients were treated with methimazole at a starting dose of 30 mg daily, and ophthalmopathy patients were treated with high-dose intravenous methylprednisolone. TCR Vbeta CDR3 sequencing of 120 to 150 peripheral blood samples (43 ophthalmopathy, 75 to 85 hyperthyroidism and approximately 17 progressor patients) is reported in the paper. Results the study describes overall, beyond this receptor: In validation, the model predicted progression to ophthalmopathy with 55% to 71% sensitivity and around 72% specificity, a median of about 6 months before onset. Most expanded thyroid clonotypes (frequency above 0.001) were also detected in blood, a finding suggesting that blood repertoires may reflect thyroid immune responses. Ophthalmopathy was separated from stable hyperthyroidism by a 13 V-J signature model, with roughly 88% sensitivity and approximately 84% specificity obtained in cross-validation and 80%/75% obtained in testing. No statistical method was used to set the sample size in advance, and investigators knew the group allocation.

A patient counted as having stable Graves' hyperthyroidism if no progression to ophthalmopathy occurred over 18 months of follow-up. Hyperthyroidism patients were newly diagnosed, had a disease duration of under 2 months, and were aged 18 to 65 years. Patients with uncontrolled infections, other autoimmune diseases, pregnancy or lactation were excluded. Diagnoses relied on clinical symptoms, serum thyroxine and TRAb, thyroid ultrasound and orbital computed tomography. Ficoll-Paque density gradient centrifugation was used to isolate PBMCs from 9.5 to 10 ml of fresh peripheral blood. Trizol reagent was used to extract total RNA, and RNA quality was then checked on an Agilent 2100 Bioanalyzer. The CDR3 runs 17 residues from the cysteine to the phenylalanine. Solely the CDR3 DNA is kept, with 51 bases framed from the first base. Relative to germline, V is missing 8 bases and J is missing 1 base, with 14 bases of the junction outside any gene match. The germline V gene yields SQVTM for CDR1 and ANQGSEA for CDR2.

A word on this clonotype: There is no known antigen for this receptor. No base quality information exists; no much larger clone differs at one position.

The TCR beta CDR3 regions were amplified from the RNA transcripts. For the first round of RT-PCR on the TCR CDR3, the HTBI primer set was used together with the Qiagen OneStep RT-PCR kit. Libraries were constructed in a second round of multiplex PCR, after which size selection and purification were carried out. Libraries were sequenced paired-end with 100 bp reads on an Illumina HiSeq2000. For the original study's pipeline: SOAPnuke was used to process the raw data, removing reads that contained adapters or uncalled bases, had a mean Phred below 15, or lacked an exact match to the constant primer or identifier. COPE v1.2.5 was used to merge the high-quality paired reads, and each unique nucleotide sequence was defined as a clonotype. Clonotypes were aligned to IMGT TRBV, TRBD and TRBJ reference segments using MiTCR v1.1. The analysis was restricted to V-J combinations with a frequency above 0.0001, which together covered roughly 99% of the repertoires. A TCS score was defined as the ratio of F50 (clonal expansion) to E x V (chaos), with BLOSUM62-based TCRdist applied between CDR3 peptides within each V-J. Welch's t-statistics and random forest reduced some 510 V-J features to 10 to 15, which were used in a naive Bayes classifier (R e1071). The public reads were reanalyzed by TCRdb: fastp trimming at Q25, MiXCR alignment, in-frame beta chains only. Each entry is one CDR3 protein sequence, shown with its most common DNA and genes. TCRdb's processing, not the authors', yielded these V and J calls. In this sample the table shows about 400,000 distinct CDR3 sequences, around a quarter of which occur a single time. Together, the top ten hold less than 85% of the sample.

The origin of this receptor is a man in his fifties with Graves' hyperthyroidism. The chain was built from TRBV29-1 and TRBJ1-1, and 12 junctional nucleotides match TRBD1. The sample consisted of blood. The DNA reads TGCAGCTCAATTGCCCGGGACAGGGGGCGACGGAACACTGAAGCTTTCTTT. This codes for CSSIARDRGRRNTEAFF.